The sequence of this TCR beta chain was determined in a study of a mutant IDH1 vaccine in newly diagnosed glioma. For the study at large: Patients arrived already treated with radiotherapy, temozolomide, or both, most having had both.

V lost 1 base to trimming and J lost 7 bases, with 20 bases between them. The CDR3 is 17 residues long. Germline V gives CDR1 LGHNT, CDR2 FRNRAP. Specified time point: week 23, last vaccination. Every vaccine dose comprised 300 ug of mutant IDH1 20-mer peptide plus topical imiquimod. This clone was seen a single time. The antigen remains undetermined. Study conclusions and caveats: Under 95% of patients showed vaccine-induced immune responses across multiple MHC alleles. Alterations occurring in top peripheral T cell clonotypes seemed unrelated to pseudoprogression.

Profiling relied on immunoSEQ multiplex PCR, and the TCRdb table lists in-frame clones only, not all of them. The sample holds roughly 19,000 clones, around 82% seen once. The chain recombines TRBV12-5 with TRBJ1-3; D is uncertain. This material consisted of PBMCs, taken from a glioma patient whose treatment included an IDH1 peptide vaccine. This TCR came from a man aged 30 to 39 with glioma. For the CDR3, the DNA is TGTGCTAGTGGTTTGGCGGAGGGCGTAATTTGGGTGAACACCATATATTTT. Residues: CASGLAEGVIWVNTIYF.